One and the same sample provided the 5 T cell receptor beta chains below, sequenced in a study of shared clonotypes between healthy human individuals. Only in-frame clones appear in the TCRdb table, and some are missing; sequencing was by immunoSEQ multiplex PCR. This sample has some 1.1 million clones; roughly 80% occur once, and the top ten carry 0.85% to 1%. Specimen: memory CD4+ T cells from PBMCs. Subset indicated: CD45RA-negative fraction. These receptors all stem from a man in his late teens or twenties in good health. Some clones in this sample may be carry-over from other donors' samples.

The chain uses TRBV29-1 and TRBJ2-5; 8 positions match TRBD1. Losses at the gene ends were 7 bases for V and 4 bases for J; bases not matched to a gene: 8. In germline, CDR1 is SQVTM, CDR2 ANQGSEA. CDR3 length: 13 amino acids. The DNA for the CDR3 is TGCAGCGGCGAAAGAGGACAGGGAGAGACCCAGTACTTC. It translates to CSGERGQGETQYF.

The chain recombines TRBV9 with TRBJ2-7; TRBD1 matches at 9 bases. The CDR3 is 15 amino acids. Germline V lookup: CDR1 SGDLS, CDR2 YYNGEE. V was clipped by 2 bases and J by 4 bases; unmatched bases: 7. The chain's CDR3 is CASSVSGTGWYEQYF. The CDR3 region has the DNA TGTGCCAGCAGCGTCTCCGGGACAGGGTGGTACGAGCAGTACTTC.

The CDR3 here is CASSVPSGRAHNEQFF. The CDR3, as DNA: TGTGCCAGCAGTGTGCCTAGCGGGAGGGCGCACAATGAGCAGTTCTTC. The chain recombines TRBV6-1 with TRBJ2-1, with 12 bases aligning to TRBD2. The CDR3 loop spans 16 amino acids. CDR1 and CDR2 from the germline V gene are MNHNS and SASEGT. After removal of 4 bases from V and 5 bases from J, the junction contained 6 bases not matched to a gene.

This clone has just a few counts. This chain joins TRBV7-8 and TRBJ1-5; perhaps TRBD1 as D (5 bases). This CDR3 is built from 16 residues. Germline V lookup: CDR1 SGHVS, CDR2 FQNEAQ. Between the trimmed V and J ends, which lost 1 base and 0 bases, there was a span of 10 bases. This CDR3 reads CASSLVTAHSNQPQHF. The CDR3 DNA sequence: TGTGCCAGCAGCTTAGTGACAGCCCATAGCAATCAGCCCCAGCATTTT.

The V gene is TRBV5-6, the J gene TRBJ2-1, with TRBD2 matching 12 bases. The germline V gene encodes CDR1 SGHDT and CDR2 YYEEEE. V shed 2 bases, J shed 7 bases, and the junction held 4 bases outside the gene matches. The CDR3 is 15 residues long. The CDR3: CASSFRTSGVNEQFF. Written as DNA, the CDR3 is TGTGCCAGCAGCTTTAGGACTAGCGGGGTAAATGAGCAGTTCTTC.